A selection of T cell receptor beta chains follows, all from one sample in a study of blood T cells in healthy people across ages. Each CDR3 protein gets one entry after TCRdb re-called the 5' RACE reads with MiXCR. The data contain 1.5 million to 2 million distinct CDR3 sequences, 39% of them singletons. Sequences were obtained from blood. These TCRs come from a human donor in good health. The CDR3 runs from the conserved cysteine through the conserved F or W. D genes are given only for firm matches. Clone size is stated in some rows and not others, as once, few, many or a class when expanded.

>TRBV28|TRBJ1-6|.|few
CASSFESYNSLLHF
TGTGCCAGCAGTTTTGAGTCCTATAATTCACTCCTCCACTTT
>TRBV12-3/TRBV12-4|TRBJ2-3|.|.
CASSPHTPSKRTDMQYF
TGTGCCAGCAGTCCGCACACACCCAGCAAACGCACAGATATGCAGTATTTT
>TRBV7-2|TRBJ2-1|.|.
CSSTFLGMDEQFF
TGTTCCAGCACCTTCTTGGGGATGGATGAGCAGTTCTTC
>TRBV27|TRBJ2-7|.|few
CASSFRDGTYEQYF
TGTGCCAGCAGTTTTCGGGACGGTACCTACGAGCAGTACTTC
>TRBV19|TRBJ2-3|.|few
CASSIVRSSTDTQYF
TGTGCCAGTAGTATAGTCCGATCTAGCACAGATACGCAGTATTTT
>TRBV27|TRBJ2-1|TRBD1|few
CASSPGQGLSDEQFF
TGTGCCAGCAGCCCGGGACAGGGCCTCAGCGATGAGCAGTTCTTC
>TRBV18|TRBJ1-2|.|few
CASSPPGGFYGYTF
TGTGCCAGCTCACCCCCCGGCGGGTTCTATGGCTACACCTTC
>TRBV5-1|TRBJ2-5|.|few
CASSVLRLQETQYF
TGCGCCAGCAGCGTTTTGCGGCTCCAAGAGACCCAGTACTTC
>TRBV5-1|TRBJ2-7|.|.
CASSPTLTVDYEQYF
TGCGCCAGCAGCCCTACCCTGACAGTGGACTACGAGCAGTACTTC
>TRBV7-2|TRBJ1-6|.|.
CASSLTSGTGNSPLHF
TGTGCCAGCAGCTTAACTAGTGGGACGGGCAATTCACCCCTCCACTTT
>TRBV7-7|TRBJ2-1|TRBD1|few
CASSLRTGVNEQFF
TGTGCTAGCAGCTTACGGACAGGGGTAAATGAGCAGTTCTTC
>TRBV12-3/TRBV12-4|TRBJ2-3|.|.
CACSSPLRGEELSTDTQYF
TGTGCCTGCTCCTCTCCCTTACGCGGGGAGGAACTAAGCACAGATACGCAGTATTTT
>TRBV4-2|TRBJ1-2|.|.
CASSRGGGANNYGYTF
TGTGCCAGCAGCCGGGGCGGGGGGGCGAATAACTATGGCTACACCTTC
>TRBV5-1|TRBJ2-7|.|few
CASSLETRYEQYF
TGCGCCAGCAGCTTGGAAACACGCTACGAGCAGTACTTC
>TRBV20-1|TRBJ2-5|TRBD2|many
CSARAPGLAGGKQETQYF
TGCAGTGCTAGAGCGCCGGGACTAGCGGGGGGTAAACAAGAGACCCAGTACTTC
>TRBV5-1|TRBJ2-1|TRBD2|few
CASRPLTSGGPFNEQFF
TGCGCCAGCAGACCCCTGACTAGCGGGGGGCCGTTCAATGAGCAGTTCTTC
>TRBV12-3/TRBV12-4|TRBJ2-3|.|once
CASSLGPRGSADAQYF
TGTGCCAGCAGTTTAGGGCCGAGAGGGAGCGCAGATGCGCAGTATTTT
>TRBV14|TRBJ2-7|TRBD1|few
CASSRTYHRQGSYEQYF
TGTGCCAGCAGCCGAACTTATCACCGACAGGGGTCCTACGAGCAGTACTTC
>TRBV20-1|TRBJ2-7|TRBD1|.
CSAINRDSSYEQYF
TGCAGTGCTATCAACCGGGACAGCTCCTACGAGCAGTACTTC
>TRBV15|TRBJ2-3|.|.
CATSRDKIAGTDGSTDTQYF
TGTGCCACCAGCAGAGATAAGATAGCAGGGACGGACGGGAGCACAGATACGCAGTATTTT
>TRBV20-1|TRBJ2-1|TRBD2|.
CSARDLAGGYNEQFF
TGCAGTGCTAGAGATCTAGCGGGGGGATACAATGAGCAGTTCTTC
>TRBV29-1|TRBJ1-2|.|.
CSALSVGTRYTF
TGCAGCGCCCTCTCGGTAGGCACTCGCTACACCTTC
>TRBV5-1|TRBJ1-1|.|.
CASSAHPGRGDTEAFF
TGCGCCAGCAGCGCTCACCCGGGGCGAGGGGACACTGAAGCTTTCTTT
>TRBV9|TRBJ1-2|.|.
CASSVGRRQYGYTF
TGTGCCAGCAGCGTAGGTCGTCGGCAGTATGGCTACACCTTC
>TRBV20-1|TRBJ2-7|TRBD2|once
CSASPAGDRSYEQYF
TGCAGTGCTAGTCCTGCGGGGGATAGGTCCTACGAGCAGTACTTC
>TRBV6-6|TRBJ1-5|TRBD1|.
CASSSLDRALHF
TGTGCCAGCAGTTCCTTGGACAGGGCCTTGCATTTT
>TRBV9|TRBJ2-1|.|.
CASSDLQGGSYNEQFF
TGTGCCAGCAGCGACCTACAGGGGGGGTCCTACAATGAGCAGTTCTTC
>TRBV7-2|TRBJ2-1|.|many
CASSDGYNEQFF
TGTGCCAGCAGTGACGGATACAATGAGCAGTTCTTC
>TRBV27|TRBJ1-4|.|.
CASSPSYLNEKLFF
TGTGCCAGCAGCCCAAGCTATCTAAATGAAAAACTGTTTTTT
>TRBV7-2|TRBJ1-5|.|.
CASSLGGAKTQHF
TGTGCCAGCAGTCTTGGGGGGGCCAAGACCCAGCATTTT
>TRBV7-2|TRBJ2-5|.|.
CASSCGILVQETQYF
TGTGCCAGCAGCTGCGGGATTTTAGTGCAAGAGACCCAGTACTTC
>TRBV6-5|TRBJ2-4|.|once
CASSYSGRGENIQYF
TGTGCCAGCAGTTACTCCGGCAGGGGAGAAAACATTCAGTACTTC
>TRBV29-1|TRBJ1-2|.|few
CSVLTGRGYTF
TGCAGCGTTTTGACCGGTCGGGGCTACACCTTC
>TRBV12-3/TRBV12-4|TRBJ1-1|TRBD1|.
CASSPAYRGSGTEAFF
TGTGCCAGCAGTCCAGCTTACAGGGGAAGTGGCACTGAAGCTTTCTTT
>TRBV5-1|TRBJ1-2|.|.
CASSLGAALNYGYTF
TGCGCCAGCAGCTTGGGGGCAGCGTTAAACTATGGCTACACCTTC
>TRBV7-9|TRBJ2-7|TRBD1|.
CVSSSTGIPSSYEQYF
TGTGTCAGCAGCTCGACAGGGATCCCCAGCTCCTACGAGCAGTACTTC
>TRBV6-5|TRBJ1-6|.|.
CASRRTAYNSPLHF
TGTGCCAGCAGACGAACAGCTTATAATTCACCCCTCCACTTT
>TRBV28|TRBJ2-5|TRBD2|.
CASTEPAGLARETQYF
TGTGCCAGCACCGAACCGGCCGGACTAGCGAGGGAGACCCAGTACTTC
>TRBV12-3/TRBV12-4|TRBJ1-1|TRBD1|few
CASSKDRGYTEAFF
TGTGCCAGCAGTAAAGACAGGGGGTACACTGAAGCTTTCTTT
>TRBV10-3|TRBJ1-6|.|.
CAISDGSASPLHF
TGTGCCATCAGTGACGGGAGTGCTTCACCCCTCCACTTT
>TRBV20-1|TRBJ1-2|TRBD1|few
CSARAIRRRTGGAYYGYTF
TGCAGTGCTAGAGCCATAAGAAGACGGACAGGGGGCGCTTACTATGGCTACACCTTC
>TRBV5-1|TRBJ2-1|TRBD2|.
CASALGLAGNNEQFF
TGCGCCAGCGCGTTGGGACTAGCGGGAAACAATGAGCAGTTCTTC
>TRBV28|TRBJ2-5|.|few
CASSLILRDAGETQYF
TGTGCCAGCAGTTTAATACTCAGGGACGCGGGGGAGACCCAGTACTTC
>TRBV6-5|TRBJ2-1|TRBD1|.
CASSYTGQGVNRGSDNEQFF
TGTGCCAGCAGTTACACGGGACAGGGTGTCAACAGGGGCTCAGACAATGAGCAGTTCTTC
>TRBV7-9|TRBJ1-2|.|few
CASSLYGRHYYGYTF
TGTGCCAGCAGCTTGTATGGCAGACACTACTATGGCTACACCTTC
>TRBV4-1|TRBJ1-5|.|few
CASSHRANQPQHF
TGCGCCAGCAGCCACAGGGCGAATCAGCCCCAGCATTTT
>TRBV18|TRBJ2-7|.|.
CANSPQTGRASYEQYF
TGTGCCAACTCACCACAGACAGGGAGGGCATCCTACGAGCAGTACTTC
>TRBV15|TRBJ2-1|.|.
CATSPTNSNEQFF
TGTGCCACCAGCCCGACAAATTCCAATGAGCAGTTCTTC
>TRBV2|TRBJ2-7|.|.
CASEGESYEQYF
TGTGCCTCCGAAGGGGAATCCTACGAGCAGTACTTC
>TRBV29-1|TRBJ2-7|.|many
CSVGFWGSYEQYF
TGCAGCGTGGGATTTTGGGGTTCCTACGAGCAGTACTTC
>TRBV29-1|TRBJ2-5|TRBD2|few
CSVGDRGGKETQYF
TGCAGCGTTGGAGATCGGGGAGGGAAAGAGACCCAGTACTTC
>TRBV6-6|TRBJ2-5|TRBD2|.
CASTPAGGTQETQYF
TGTGCCAGCACCCCAGCGGGGGGTACTCAAGAGACACAGTACTTC
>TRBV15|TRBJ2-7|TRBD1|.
CATGPGQGSEQYF
TGTGCCACCGGCCCGGGACAGGGAAGCGAGCAGTACTTC
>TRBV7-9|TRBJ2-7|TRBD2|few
CASSTTRTSGGEQYF
TGTGCCAGCAGCACAACTCGTACTAGCGGGGGCGAGCAGTACTTC
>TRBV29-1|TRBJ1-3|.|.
CSVSGSTGNTIYF
TGCAGCGTTTCCGGGTCGACTGGAAACACCATATATTTT
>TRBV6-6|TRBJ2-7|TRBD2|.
CASIKTLAEGSYEQYF
TGTGCCAGCATTAAAACACTAGCGGAAGGCTCCTACGAGCAGTACTTC
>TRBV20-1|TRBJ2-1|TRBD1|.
CSAGVGTAYNEQFF
TGCAGTGCTGGAGTAGGGACAGCCTACAATGAGCAGTTCTTC